The T cell receptor beta chain under discussion was sequenced for a study of CD8+ T cells in alopecia areata. Study outcomes and limitations: In lesional scalp, particularly from alopecia totalis/universalis, clonality was higher than in normal scalp. Scalp specimens additionally yield sequences from normal skin's resident alphabeta T cells.

Following RNA extraction, reverse transcription yielded cDNA that acted as the sequencing template. Clones were read by immunoSEQ multiplex PCR, and TCRdb kept only the in-frame ones, dropping some. Of about 140,000 clones in the sample, roughly 46% were seen once. Only a few counts were recorded for this clone. Its antigen is still unknown. CDR1 is SGHTA, CDR2 FQGTGA, per germline. The CDR3 contains 13 residues. V was clipped by 3 bases and J by 5 bases, with 10 bases between them. The sequence was collected from a human donor with alopecia areata. This chain connects TRBV7-3 to TRBJ2-5; no reliable D call. Source: CD4+ T cells sorted from blood, taken at week 0. The CDR3 DNA reads as TGTGCCAGCAGCTTTAGCCGGGTGGAGACCCAGTACTTC. Protein sequence: CASSFSRVETQYF.